The rows below give T cell receptor beta chains drawn from one sample of a study of T cell repertoires in cytomegalovirus infection. These receptors are not linked to any known antigen. One entry per CDR3 protein results from TCRdb running MiXCR on the reads. The sample carries some 560,000 distinct CDR3 sequences, around 40% recorded once. Sequenced here: cultured PBMCs, sampled from culture after CMV antigen stimulation. These receptors were collected from a human donor in good health (CMV status not recorded). Some clones in this sample may be carry-over from other donors' samples. Each CDR3 is given with its conserved first and last residue. D genes are given only for firm matches. Expanded clones are given a class, and other clones once, few, many or no size at all.

size: NA
J: TRBJ1-5
V: TRBV12-3/TRBV12-4
D: NA
CDR3: CASRGTSNQPQHF
DNA: TGTGCCAGCAGAGGGACGAGCAATCAGCCCCAGCATTTT

size: NA
J: TRBJ2-6
V: TRBV27
D: TRBD2
CDR3: CASSTASGRGANVLTF
DNA: TGTGCCAGCAGTACGGCTAGCGGGAGGGGGGCCAACGTCCTGACTTTC

size: few
J: TRBJ2-5
V: TRBV7-2
D: TRBD1
CDR3: CASSYNGQGETQYF
DNA: TGTGCCAGCAGCTACAACGGACAGGGAGAGACCCAGTACTTC

size: NA
J: TRBJ2-5
V: TRBV7-6
D: NA
CDR3: CASSLSPGARRETQYF
DNA: TGTGCCAGCAGCTTAAGTCCGGGGGCGCGGCGAGAGACCCAGTACTTC

size: few
J: TRBJ2-1
V: TRBV7-6
D: NA
CDR3: CASSLAEYNEQFF
DNA: TGTGCCAGCAGCTTAGCAGAATACAATGAGCAGTTCTTC

size: NA
J: TRBJ2-1
V: TRBV7-6
D: NA
CDR3: CASSLRRGNYNEQFF
DNA: TGTGCCAGCAGCTTAAGGAGGGGAAATTACAATGAGCAGTTCTTC

size: NA
J: TRBJ1-1
V: TRBV9
D: NA
CDR3: CASSVGGDPRMNTEAFF
DNA: TGTGCCAGCAGCGTAGGTGGGGACCCGCGAATGAACACTGAAGCTTTCTTT

size: few
J: TRBJ2-1
V: TRBV6-8
D: NA
CDR3: CASRRPLRYNEQFF
DNA: TGTGCCAGCCGCAGACCCCTACGATACAATGAGCAGTTCTTC

size: few
J: TRBJ2-7
V: TRBV6-1
D: TRBD1
CDR3: CASAKAGTGGRSEQYF
DNA: TGTGCCAGCGCTAAAGCCGGGACAGGGGGCCGGAGCGAGCAGTACTTC

size: NA
J: TRBJ1-5
V: TRBV20-1
D: NA
CDR3: CSASTLTGFSNQPQHF
DNA: TGCAGTGCTAGCACATTAACAGGGTTCAGCAATCAGCCCCAGCATTTT

size: NA
J: TRBJ2-7
V: TRBV10-3
D: NA
CDR3: CAISESGGPYEQYF
DNA: TGTGCCATCAGTGAGTCGGGTGGACCCTACGAGCAGTACTTC

size: NA
J: TRBJ1-4
V: TRBV29-1
D: TRBD1
CDR3: CSVRWTGRDTTNEKLFF
DNA: TGCAGCGTCCGTTGGACAGGGAGAGACACAACTAATGAAAAACTGTTTTTT

size: few
J: TRBJ2-7
V: TRBV6-1
D: NA
CDR3: CASSPGFDGGKQYF
DNA: TGTGCCAGCAGCCCCGGGTTCGACGGCGGCAAGCAGTACTTC

size: NA
J: TRBJ1-1
V: TRBV30
D: NA
CDR3: CAWSWGPEAFF
DNA: TGTGCCTGGAGTTGGGGACCTGAAGCTTTCTTT

size: NA
J: TRBJ2-1
V: TRBV7-2
D: NA
CDR3: CASSLALIEQFF
DNA: TGTGCCAGCAGCTTAGCGCTAATTGAGCAGTTCTTC

size: few
J: TRBJ1-6
V: TRBV2
D: NA
CDR3: CASSESVGSSYNSPLHF
DNA: TGTGCCAGCAGTGAATCGGTAGGGAGCTCCTATAATTCACCCCTCCACTTT

size: NA
J: TRBJ2-3
V: TRBV7-6
D: TRBD1
CDR3: CASSLGTGKDTQYF
DNA: TGTGCCAGCAGCCTAGGGACAGGAAAAGATACGCAGTATTTT

size: NA
J: TRBJ1-1
V: TRBV7-2
D: NA
CDR3: CASGRVRDTEAFF
DNA: TGTGCCAGCGGCAGGGTGAGGGACACTGAAGCTTTCTTT

size: NA
J: TRBJ2-7
V: TRBV6-5
D: TRBD1
CDR3: CASSHYRGPYEQYF
DNA: TGTGCCAGCAGCCATTACAGGGGGCCCTACGAGCAGTACTTC

size: NA
J: TRBJ1-2
V: TRBV6-1
D: NA
CDR3: CASSEDSANYGYTF
DNA: TGTGCCAGCAGTGAGGACAGCGCTAACTATGGCTACACCTTC

size: NA
J: TRBJ2-3
V: TRBV7-2
D: TRBD2
CDR3: CASSSLKLAGGADTQYF
DNA: TGTGCCAGCAGCTCCCTAAAACTAGCGGGAGGAGCAGATACGCAGTATTTT

size: NA
J: TRBJ1-3
V: TRBV7-2
D: NA
CDR3: CASSPKKDTRRPIYF
DNA: TGTGCCAGCAGCCCAAAAAAGGACACCCGTAGACCCATATATTTT

size: few
J: TRBJ2-7
V: TRBV6-2/TRBV6-3
D: TRBD2
CDR3: CASRTSGRNYEQYF
DNA: TGTGCCAGCAGGACTAGCGGGAGAAACTACGAGCAGTACTTC

size: NA
J: TRBJ1-6
V: TRBV6-4
D: NA
CDR3: CASSDSRGDQGISYNSPLHF
DNA: TGTGCCAGCAGTGACTCAAGGGGAGACCAGGGGATCTCCTATAATTCACCCCTCCACTTT

size: NA
J: TRBJ2-5
V: TRBV7-2
D: TRBD2
CDR3: CASSVGTSAYQETQYF
DNA: TGTGCCAGCAGCGTTGGGACTAGCGCCTACCAAGAGACCCAGTACTTC

size: NA
J: TRBJ2-6
V: TRBV12-3/TRBV12-4
D: TRBD1
CDR3: CASSHRDRKRTGANVLTF
DNA: TGTGCCAGCAGTCACCGGGACAGGAAAAGGACTGGGGCCAACGTCCTGACTTTC

size: few
J: TRBJ2-1
V: TRBV14
D: NA
CDR3: CASSQENYHNEQFF
DNA: TGTGCCAGCAGCCAAGAGAACTACCACAATGAGCAGTTCTTC

size: few
J: TRBJ1-1
V: TRBV25-1
D: NA
CDR3: CASSLNGEGEAFF
DNA: TGTGCCAGCAGTCTAAACGGGGAGGGTGAGGCTTTCTTT

size: many
J: TRBJ1-5
V: TRBV7-9
D: TRBD1
CDR3: CASSPGTGGSNQPQHF
DNA: TGTGCCAGCAGCCCTGGGACAGGGGGAAGCAATCAGCCCCAGCATTTT

size: NA
J: TRBJ2-1
V: TRBV20-1
D: TRBD2
CDR3: CSATGTSGSYNEQFF
DNA: TGCAGTGCTACCGGGACTAGCGGTTCCTACAATGAGCAGTTCTTC

size: few
J: TRBJ2-5
V: TRBV2
D: TRBD2
CDR3: CASSATGGETQYF
DNA: TGTGCCAGCAGTGCGACCGGGGGGGAGACCCAGTACTTC

size: NA
J: TRBJ2-1
V: TRBV6-2/TRBV6-3
D: NA
CDR3: CASSRLGSRSYNEQFF
DNA: TGTGCCAGCAGCCGCCTAGGTTCGCGCTCCTACAATGAGCAGTTCTTC

size: few
J: TRBJ2-5
V: TRBV7-2
D: NA
CDR3: CASSPEGKKETQYF
DNA: TGTGCCAGCAGCCCCGAGGGAAAAAAAGAGACCCAGTACTTC

size: NA
J: TRBJ2-3
V: TRBV2
D: NA
CDR3: CASRDGVSTDTQYF
DNA: TGTGCCAGCAGGGACGGGGTGAGCACAGATACGCAGTATTTT

size: NA
J: TRBJ2-1
V: TRBV27
D: TRBD2
CDR3: CASTPLAGVREQFF
DNA: TGTGCCAGCACCCCACTAGCGGGGGTGCGTGAGCAGTTCTTC

size: NA
J: TRBJ2-3
V: TRBV5-6
D: NA
CDR3: CASSFVGRGDTQYF
DNA: TGTGCCAGCAGCTTCGTAGGAAGAGGAGATACGCAGTATTTT

size: many
J: TRBJ1-2
V: TRBV7-2
D: NA
CDR3: CASSTREPGIYGYTF
DNA: TGTGCCAGCAGCACACGTGAACCAGGGATCTATGGCTACACCTTC

size: NA
J: TRBJ1-6
V: TRBV19
D: TRBD1
CDR3: CASSKGTASSYNSPLHF
DNA: TGTGCCAGTAGTAAAGGGACAGCGAGCTCCTATAATTCACCCCTCCACTTT

size: few
J: TRBJ1-2
V: TRBV11-2
D: TRBD1
CDR3: CASRSPGQLNYGYTF
DNA: TGTGCCAGCAGATCGCCGGGACAGCTCAACTATGGCTACACCTTC

size: few
J: TRBJ2-3
V: TRBV4-1
D: TRBD2
CDR3: CASSPGLASSTDTQYF
DNA: TGTGCCAGCAGCCCAGGACTAGCGAGTAGCACAGATACGCAGTATTTT

size: few
J: TRBJ2-7
V: TRBV6-1
D: NA
CDR3: CASSWTQGPYEQYF
DNA: TGTGCCAGCAGCTGGACTCAGGGCCCCTACGAGCAGTACTTC

size: NA
J: TRBJ2-2
V: TRBV20-1
D: NA
CDR3: CSARVPGHLNTGELFF
DNA: TGCAGTGCTAGAGTTCCGGGACATTTGAACACCGGGGAGCTGTTTTTT

size: NA
J: TRBJ1-2
V: TRBV19
D: TRBD1
CDR3: CASSGTGKIYGYTF
DNA: TGTGCCAGTAGTGGGACAGGGAAAATCTATGGCTACACCTTC

size: NA
J: TRBJ1-5
V: TRBV20-1
D: NA
CDR3: CSASGQGGVEPQHF
DNA: TGCAGTGCTAGTGGGCAGGGTGGGGTGGAGCCCCAGCATTTT

size: few
J: TRBJ1-1
V: TRBV6-2/TRBV6-3
D: NA
CDR3: CASSYGGTEAFF
DNA: TGTGCCAGCAGTTATGGAGGGACTGAAGCTTTCTTT

size: NA
J: TRBJ2-3
V: TRBV20-1
D: TRBD2
CDR3: CSAPDGGEGTDTQYF
DNA: TGCAGTGCTCCGGACGGGGGGGAGGGCACAGATACGCAGTATTTT

size: few
J: TRBJ1-5
V: TRBV7-2
D: TRBD1
CDR3: CASSSGQGLDQPQHF
DNA: TGTGCCAGCAGCTCGGGACAGGGGTTAGACCAGCCCCAGCATTTT

size: NA
J: TRBJ1-2
V: TRBV10-3
D: TRBD1
CDR3: CAAQGGIYGYTF
DNA: TGTGCCGCCCAGGGGGGCATTTATGGCTACACCTTC

size: NA
J: TRBJ1-1
V: TRBV19
D: NA
CDR3: CASSIGGKAFF
DNA: TGTGCCAGTAGTATAGGTGGGAAAGCTTTCTTT

size: NA
J: TRBJ1-3
V: TRBV12-3/TRBV12-4
D: NA
CDR3: CASRTEASGNTIYF
DNA: TGTGCCAGCAGGACAGAAGCCTCTGGAAACACCATATATTTT

size: few
J: TRBJ2-5
V: TRBV6-5
D: NA
CDR3: CASSYSKNGPQETQYF
DNA: TGTGCCAGCAGTTACTCGAAGAACGGTCCACAGGAGACCCAGTACTTC

size: NA
J: TRBJ2-1
V: TRBV4-1
D: NA
CDR3: CASSQGGVNEQFF
DNA: TGTGCCAGCAGCCAAGGCGGGGTTAATGAGCAGTTCTTC

size: NA
J: TRBJ2-7
V: TRBV10-2
D: TRBD2
CDR3: CASSDRSGRTPYEQYF
DNA: TGCGCCAGCAGTGACCGTAGCGGGAGAACTCCCTACGAGCAGTACTTC

size: few
J: TRBJ1-4
V: TRBV5-4
D: NA
CDR3: CASSLRGRGVEKLFF
DNA: TGTGCCAGCAGCCTGCGGGGCAGGGGTGTGGAAAAACTGTTTTTT

size: few
J: TRBJ2-2
V: TRBV28
D: TRBD1
CDR3: CASSQSRGHYGTGELFF
DNA: TGTGCCAGCAGTCAATCCAGGGGGCATTACGGCACCGGGGAGCTGTTTTTT